Following are 24 T cell receptor beta chains from one sample sequenced in a study of cytomegalovirus exposure and HLA in healthy donors. Primers: 60 Vbeta forward and 13 Jbeta reverse. Method: immunoSEQ multiplex PCR; TCRdb's copy keeps in-frame clones and lacks some. The sample records some 150,000 clones, more than 75% being singletons. Sequenced: PBMCs. The receptors shown here come from a woman aged 50 to 60 in good health and CMV-seropositive.

The chain links TRBV25-1 to TRBJ1-6, with 8 bases that match TRBD1. The V gene's germline CDR1 is MGHDK and CDR2 SYGVNS. The CDR3 extends over 18 amino acids. V trimming: 2 bases; J trimming: 2 bases; junction bases outside the gene matches: 8. Written as DNA, the CDR3 is TGTGCCAGCAGTGAAACCCCCGGGACAGGTCCCTATAATTCACCCCTCCACTTT. Protein sequence: CASSETPGTGPYNSPLHF.

The V gene is TRBV4-3, the J gene TRBJ2-3; a possible D gene is TRBD1 (5 bases). CDR3 size: 17 residues. Germline lookup yields CDR1 LGHNA and CDR2 YSLEER. V lost 0 bases, J lost 2 bases, and 15 bases lay in between. The chain's CDR3 is CASSQDNRPGYTDTQYF. The CDR3 nucleotides read TGCGCCAGCAGCCAAGATAATAGGCCAGGGTACACAGATACGCAGTATTTT.

The sample holds one count of this clone. The chain is built from TRBV2 and TRBJ2-2; D may be TRBD2 (6 bases). Germline loops: CDR1 SNHLY, CDR2 FYNNEI. This CDR3 is built from 15 residues. The ends were cut back, 8 bases at V and 2 bases at J, with 15 bases in the middle. The CDR3 nucleotides are TGTGCCAGCTCGGGGGTGGGCGCTAACACCGGGGAGCTGTTTTTT. Its translation: CASSGVGANTGELFF.

The chain uses TRBV6-6 and TRBJ1-2; 8 bases line up with TRBD1. Germline V gene lookup returns CDR1 MNHNY and CDR2 SVGAGI (reference sequence). Losses at the gene ends were 6 bases for V and 8 bases for J; bases not matched to a gene: 8. The CDR3 extends over 13 amino acids. The CDR3 spells CASRRDRGTGYTF. CDR3 bases: TGTGCCAGCAGACGAGACAGGGGTACAGGCTACACCTTC.

This chain links TRBV9 with TRBJ2-5; 9 bases agree with TRBD2. This CDR3 comprises 16 residues. CDR1 SGDLS and CDR2 YYNGEE come from the germline V gene. The ends lost 0 bases at V and 5 bases at J; junction bases unmatched: 8. Here the CDR3 reads CASSVVGLAGGETQYF. DNA of the CDR3: TGTGCCAGCAGCGTAGTGGGACTAGCCGGAGGTGAGACCCAGTACTTC.

This chain connects TRBV10-2 to TRBJ2-1; D is unclear. V was clipped by 5 bases and J by 0 bases, with 11 bases between them. This CDR3 is 15 amino acids long. The germline CDR1 and CDR2 sequences are WSHSY and SAAADI. In DNA form, the CDR3 reads TGCGCCAGCAGTTCTGTCCAGGCCTCCTACAATGAGCAGTTCTTC. This gives the protein CASSSVQASYNEQFF.

The V gene is TRBV4-3, the J gene TRBJ2-1; TRBD2 agrees at 10 bases. Germline values: CDR1 LGHNA, CDR2 YSLEER. V dropped 4 bases and J dropped 8; count of bases not matched to a gene: 8. CDR3 length: 15 amino acids. The CDR3: CASSPGTSDGDEQFF. Written as DNA, the CDR3 is TGCGCCAGCAGCCCCGGGACTAGCGATGGGGATGAGCAGTTCTTC.

The V gene is TRBV7-2, the J gene TRBJ2-4; 7 bases match TRBD1. V was pared by 6 bases and J by 0 bases, with 5 bases of the junction left unmatched. This CDR3 spans 15 amino acids. The germline CDR1 and CDR2 sequences are SGHTA and FQGNSA. The CDR3 here is CASRWPGGAKNIQYF. Here the CDR3 DNA reads TGTGCCAGCAGGTGGCCAGGGGGAGCCAAAAACATTCAGTACTTC. Supplemented by reference TRBV7-2 and TRBJ2-4, the full variable domain reads GAGVSQSPSNKVTEKGKDVELRCDPISGHTALYWYRQSLGQGLEFLIYFQGNSAPDKSGLPSDRFSAERTGGSVSTLTIQRTQQEDSAVYLCASRWPGGAKNIQYFGAGTRLSVL.

This clone was found once. The gene calls are TRBV2 and TRBJ1-2; the D is unclear. The CDR3 consists of 14 residues. CDR1 SNHLY and CDR2 FYNNEI come from the germline V gene. Trimming removed 9 bases from V and 7 bases from J, with 21 bases in between. The CDR3 DNA reads TGTGCCAGTAACCGCGGAATGGAAGGTAGTGGCTACACCTTC. This gives the protein CASNRGMEGSGYTF.

The gene calls are TRBV5-1 and TRBJ2-1; perhaps TRBD1 as D (5 bases). The CDR3 totals 13 residues. Germline values: CDR1 SGHRS, CDR2 YFSETQ. Trimming took 0 bases from V and 10 from J, leaving 11 bases between them. CDR3 DNA: TGCGCCAGCAGCTTGGACCCCAAGGGGGAGCAGTTCTTC. This sequence encodes CASSLDPKGEQFF.

J is TRBJ2-7 and V is TRBV7-6; unclear D gene. Germline-derived CDR1 and CDR2 are SGHVS and FNYEAQ. This CDR3 contains 13 residues. Trimming pared 3 bases from V and 1 base from J, leaving 7 bases between. The CDR3 region is CASSFTQSYEQYF. The CDR3 coding sequence is TGTGCCAGCAGCTTTACACAATCCTACGAGCAGTACTTC.

The rearrangement joins TRBV5-1 to TRBJ1-5; TRBD1 agrees at 8 bases. CDR1 and CDR2 (germline): SGHRS, YFSETQ. J lost 2 bases, V lost 2 bases, and 6 bases had no gene match. The CDR3 covers 16 residues. CDR3 sequence (DNA): TGCGCCAGCAGCTTACTTCCGACAGGGGGCAATCAGCCCCAGCATTTT. Its protein product is CASSLLPTGGNQPQHF.

This chain connects TRBV4-3 to TRBJ1-2, with D possibly TRBD1 on 5 matching bases. V lost 1 base, J lost 1 base, and 10 bases lay in between. The CDR3 has 15 residues. Germline CDR1 is LGHNA and CDR2 is YSLEER. In DNA, the CDR3 is TGCGCCAGCAGCCAAGGAGCAGGGATTAACTATGGCTACACCTTC. This translates into CASSQGAGINYGYTF.

The V and J genes are TRBV27 and TRBJ1-4; TRBD1 matches at 10 bases. The CDR3 is 14 residues long. The V segment lost 4 bases and the J segment 6 bases; nucleotides outside the gene matches: 2. Germline loops: CDR1 MNHEY, CDR2 SMNVEV (reference sequence). The CDR3 here is CASSWTGGHEKLFF. The DNA for the CDR3 is TGTGCCAGCAGTTGGACAGGGGGGCATGAAAAACTGTTTTTT. The full variable domain, rest sourced from reference TRBV27 and TRBJ1-4, is EAQVTQNPRYLITVTGKKLTVTCSQNMNHEYMSWYRQDPGLGLRQIYYSMNVEVTDKGDVPEGYKVSRKEKRNFPLILESPSPNQTSLYFCASSWTGGHEKLFFGSGTQLSVL.

The chain couples TRBV4-2 to TRBJ1-3; D call uncertain. The V and J ends lost 0 bases and 3 bases respectively, with 9 bases between them. The germline gives CDR1 LGHNA, CDR2 YNFKEQ. This CDR3 is built from 15 residues. DNA for the CDR3: TGTGCCAGCAGCCAAGATTTTTTGCGTGGAAACACCATATATTTT. As protein: CASSQDFLRGNTIYF.

V usage is TRBV30 and J usage is TRBJ1-5; D might be TRBD1 (6 bases). V lost 0 bases and J 3 bases, leaving 9 bases between the germline ends. Germline V gene sequence: CDR1 GTSNPN, CDR2 SVGIG (reference sequence). CDR3 length equals 14 residues. The CDR3 nucleotides read TGTGCCTGGAGTGTTGGACAGCTCAATCAGCCCCAGCATTTT. It yields the protein CAWSVGQLNQPQHF.

The chain joins TRBV9 to TRBJ1-2, with D uncertain. The CDR3 is 14 residues long. CDR1 is SGDLS, CDR2 YYNGEE, per germline. With 3 bases removed from V and 3 bases from J, the gap between germline ends came to 12 bases. For the CDR3, the DNA is TGTGCCAGCAGCGCAAGTGTGGGAGACTATGGCTACACCTTC. It translates to CASSASVGDYGYTF.

The chain couples TRBV28 to TRBJ1-5, with D unresolved. V gave up 5 bases and J gave up 0 bases, with 11 bases separating them. The CDR3 has 15 residues. Germline values: CDR1 MDHEN, CDR2 SYDVKM. The CDR3 nucleotides read TGTGCCAGCAGTGGGCCCGCATATAGCAATCAGCCCCAGCATTTT. Its protein product is CASSGPAYSNQPQHF.

J is TRBJ1-2 and V is TRBV18, with a weak D call TRBD1 (5 bases). The CDR3 runs 15 residues. From germline, CDR1 is KGHSH and CDR2 LQKENI. V gave up 1 base and J gave up 3 bases, with 12 bases separating them. CDR3 region: CASSPQGNRDYGYTF. Here the CDR3 DNA reads TGTGCCAGCTCACCACAGGGGAATCGCGACTATGGCTACACCTTC.

The chain has TRBV7-2 and TRBJ1-5, with a weak D call TRBD1 (6 bases). The CDR3 loop spans 12 amino acids. Germline lookup yields CDR1 SGHTA and CDR2 FQGNSA. V was cut by 5 bases and J by 12 bases, with 14 bases left in between. CDR3 coding DNA: TGTGCCAGCAGCCCCGTGGGGGCGCGCCAGCATTTT. Protein sequence: CASSPVGARQHF.

The rearrangement links TRBV2 to TRBJ1-5; D gene uncertain. V was cut by 2 bases and J by 0 bases, with 8 bases left in between. The CDR3 has 15 residues. Germline-derived CDR1 and CDR2 are SNHLY and FYNNEI. CDR3 sequence: CASSERSNSNQPQHF. DNA of the CDR3: TGTGCCAGCAGTGAAAGGAGTAATAGCAATCAGCCCCAGCATTTT.

The CDR3 nucleotides read TGCGCCAGCAGCGACGGGACTAGCGGGGGGGAACAGTACTTC. Translation: CASSDGTSGGEQYF. The chain couples TRBV5-1 to TRBJ2-7; 16 nucleotides line up with TRBD2. Germline CDR1 SGHRS, CDR2 YFSETQ. This CDR3 comprises 14 residues. V was pared by 4 bases and J by 10 bases, with 5 bases of the junction left unmatched.

Worth noting for this clone: Other nucleotide sequences in the sample specify the same CDR3. The gene calls are TRBV5-1 and TRBJ2-5; D gene unclear. Trimming left V 0 bases short and J 5 bases short, with 8 bases between. The CDR3 totals 13 residues. CDR1 is SGHRS, CDR2 YFSETQ, per germline. CDR3 residues: CASSLGSRETQYF. As DNA, the CDR3 is TGCGCCAGCAGCTTGGGGTCCCGGGAGACCCAGTACTTC.

The chain couples TRBV7-9 to TRBJ1-3; possibly TRBD1 for D (6 bases). Germline V CDR1 and CDR2: SEHNR, FQNEAQ (reference sequence). Trimming shortened V by 5 bases and J by 0 bases, and 17 bases separated the two germline ends. This CDR3 has 17 residues. CDR3 DNA sequence: TGTGCCAGCAGCGGTAATACAGGACAGAGCTCTGGAAACACCATATATTTT. Protein: CASSGNTGQSSGNTIYF.